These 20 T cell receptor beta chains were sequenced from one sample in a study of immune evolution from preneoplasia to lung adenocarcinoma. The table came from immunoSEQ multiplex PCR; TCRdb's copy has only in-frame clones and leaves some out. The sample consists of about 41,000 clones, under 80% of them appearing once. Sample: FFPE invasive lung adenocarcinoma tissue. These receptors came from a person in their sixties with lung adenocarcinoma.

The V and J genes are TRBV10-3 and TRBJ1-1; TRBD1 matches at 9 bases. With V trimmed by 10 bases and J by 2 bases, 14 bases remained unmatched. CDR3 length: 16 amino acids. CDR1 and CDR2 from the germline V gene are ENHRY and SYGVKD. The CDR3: CATRGGTGRGNTEAFF. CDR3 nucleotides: TGTGCCACCAGGGGTGGGACAGGGAGGGGTAACACTGAAGCTTTCTTT.

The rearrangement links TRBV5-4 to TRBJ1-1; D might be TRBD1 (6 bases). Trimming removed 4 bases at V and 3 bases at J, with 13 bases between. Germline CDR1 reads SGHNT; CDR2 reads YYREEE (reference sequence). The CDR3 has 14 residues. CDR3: CASSRGARDTEAFF. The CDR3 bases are TGTGCCAGCAGCCGGGGGGCAAGGGACACTGAAGCTTTCTTT.

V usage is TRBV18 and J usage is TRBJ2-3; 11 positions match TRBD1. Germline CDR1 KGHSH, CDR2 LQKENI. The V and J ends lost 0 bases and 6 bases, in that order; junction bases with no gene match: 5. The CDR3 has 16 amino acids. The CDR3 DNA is TGTGCCAGCTCACCACCCAGGACAGGGGGCCTCGATACGCAGTATTTT. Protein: CASSPPRTGGLDTQYF.

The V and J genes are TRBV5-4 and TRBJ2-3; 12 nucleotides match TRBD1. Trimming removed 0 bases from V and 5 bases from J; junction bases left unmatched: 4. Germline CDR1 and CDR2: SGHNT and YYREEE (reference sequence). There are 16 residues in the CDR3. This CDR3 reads CASSLGGTGGGDTQYF. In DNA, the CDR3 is TGTGCCAGCAGCTTGGGCGGGACAGGGGGCGGAGATACGCAGTATTTT.

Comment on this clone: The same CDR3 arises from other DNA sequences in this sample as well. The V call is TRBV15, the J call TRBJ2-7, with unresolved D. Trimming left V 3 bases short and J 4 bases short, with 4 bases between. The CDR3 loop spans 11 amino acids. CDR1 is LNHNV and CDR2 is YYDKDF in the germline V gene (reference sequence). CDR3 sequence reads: CATSRGYEQYF. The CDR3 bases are TGTGCCACCAGCAGGGGATACGAGCAGTACTTC.

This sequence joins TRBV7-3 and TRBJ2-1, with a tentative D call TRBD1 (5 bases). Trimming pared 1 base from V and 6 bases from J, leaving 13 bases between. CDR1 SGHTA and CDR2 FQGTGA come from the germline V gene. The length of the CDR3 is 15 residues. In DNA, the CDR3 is TGTGCCAGCAGCTTAAGGCAGGGTATTATCAATGAGCAGTTCTTC. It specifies CASSLRQGIINEQFF.

The CDR3 DNA sequence: TGTGCCAGCAGCCAATTTGACAGTGCAACTAATGAAAAACTGTTTTTT. As protein: CASSQFDSATNEKLFF. This chain links TRBV16 with TRBJ1-4; a weak D match, TRBD1 (5 bases). The V and J ends lost 1 base and 0 bases respectively, with 9 bases between them. In germline, CDR1 is KGHSY, CDR2 FQNENV. This CDR3 region has 16 residues.

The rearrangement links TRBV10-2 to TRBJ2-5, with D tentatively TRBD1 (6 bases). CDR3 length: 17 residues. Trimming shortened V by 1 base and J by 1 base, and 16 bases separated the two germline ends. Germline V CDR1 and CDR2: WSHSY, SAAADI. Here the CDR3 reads CASSELDRPTPQETQYF. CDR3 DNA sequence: TGCGCCAGCAGTGAGTTGGACAGACCGACCCCCCAAGAGACCCAGTACTTC.

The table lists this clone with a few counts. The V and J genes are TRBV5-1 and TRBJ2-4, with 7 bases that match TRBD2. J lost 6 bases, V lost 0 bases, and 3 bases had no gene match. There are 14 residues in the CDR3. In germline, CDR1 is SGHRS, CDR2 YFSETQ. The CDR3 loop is CASSLGAGSNIQYF. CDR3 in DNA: TGCGCCAGCAGCTTGGGAGCGGGGTCAAACATTCAGTACTTC.

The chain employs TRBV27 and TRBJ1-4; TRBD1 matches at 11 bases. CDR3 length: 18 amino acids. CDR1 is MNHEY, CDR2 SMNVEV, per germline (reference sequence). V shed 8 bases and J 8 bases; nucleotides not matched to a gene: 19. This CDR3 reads CASASWRDRGAAREKLFF. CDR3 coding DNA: TGTGCCAGCGCCTCTTGGAGGGACAGGGGGGCCGCTCGGGAAAAACTGTTTTTT.

The CDR3 sequence: CSVVPRQGTYGYTF. DNA of the CDR3: TGCAGCGTTGTACCGAGACAGGGGACCTATGGCTACACCTTC. The chain joins TRBV29-1 to TRBJ1-2; 8 positions match TRBD1. V lost 4 bases and J lost 4; bases outside the gene matches: 8. The CDR3 is 14 amino acids. Germline CDR1 and CDR2: SQVTM and ANQGSEA.

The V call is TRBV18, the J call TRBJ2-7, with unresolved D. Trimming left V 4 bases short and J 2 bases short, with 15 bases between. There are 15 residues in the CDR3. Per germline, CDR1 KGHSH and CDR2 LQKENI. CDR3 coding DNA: TGTGCCAGCTCACTGATCTACGGTCAGGCCTACGAGCAGTACTTC. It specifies CASSLIYGQAYEQYF.

This CDR3 reads CASSQAGGSEDTQYF. The CDR3 bases are TGTGCCAGCAGCCAGGCGGGAGGGTCGGAAGATACGCAGTATTTT. The rearrangement joins TRBV13 to TRBJ2-3, with 9 bases that match TRBD2. Germline CDR1 PRHDT, CDR2 FYEKMQ (reference sequence). Trimming took 5 bases from V and 5 from J; bases not matched to a gene: 8. The length of the CDR3 is 15 residues. Full variable domain (remainder filled in from reference TRBV13 and TRBJ2-3): AAGVIQSPRHLIKEKRETATLKCYPIPRHDTVYWYQQGPGQDPQFLISFYEKMQSDKGSIPDRFSAQQFSDYHSELNMSSLELGDSALYFCASSQAGGSEDTQYFGPGTRLTVL.

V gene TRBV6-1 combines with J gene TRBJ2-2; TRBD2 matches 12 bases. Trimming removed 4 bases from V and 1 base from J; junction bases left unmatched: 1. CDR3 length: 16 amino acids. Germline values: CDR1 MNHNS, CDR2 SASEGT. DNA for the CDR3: TGTGCCAGCAGTGCGACTAGCGGGAGGAACACCGGGGAGCTGTTTTTT. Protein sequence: CASSATSGRNTGELFF.

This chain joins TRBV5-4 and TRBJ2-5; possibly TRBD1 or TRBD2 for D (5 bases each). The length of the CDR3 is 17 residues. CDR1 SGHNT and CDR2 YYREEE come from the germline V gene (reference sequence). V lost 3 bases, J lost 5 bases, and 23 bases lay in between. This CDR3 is CASSSTGLSSFTETQYF. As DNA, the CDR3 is TGTGCCAGCAGCTCCACAGGACTTTCGTCTTTCACGGAGACCCAGTACTTC.

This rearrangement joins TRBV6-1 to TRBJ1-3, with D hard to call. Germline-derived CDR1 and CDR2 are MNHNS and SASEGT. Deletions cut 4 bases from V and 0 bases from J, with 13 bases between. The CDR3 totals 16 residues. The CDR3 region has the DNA TGTGCCAGCAGTGCAACTCCGGAACCCTCTGGAAACACCATATATTTT. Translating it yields CASSATPEPSGNTIYF.

CDR3 region: CASSSGLAGPSYNEQFF. DNA of the CDR3: TGCGCCAGCAGCTCGGGACTAGCGGGCCCCTCCTACAATGAGCAGTTCTTC. The V and J genes are TRBV5-1 and TRBJ2-1, with 12 bases aligning to TRBD2. The V gene end was trimmed by 3 bases and the J gene end by 0 bases; junction bases not matched to a gene: 4. Germline V gene lookup returns CDR1 SGHRS and CDR2 YFSETQ. The length of the CDR3 is 17 residues.

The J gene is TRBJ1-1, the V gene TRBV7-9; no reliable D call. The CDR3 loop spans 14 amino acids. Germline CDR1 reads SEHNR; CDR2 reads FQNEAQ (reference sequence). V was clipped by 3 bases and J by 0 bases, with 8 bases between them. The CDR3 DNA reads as TGTGCCAGCAGCTTTGGCCAGATGAACACTGAAGCTTTCTTT. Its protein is CASSFGQMNTEAFF.

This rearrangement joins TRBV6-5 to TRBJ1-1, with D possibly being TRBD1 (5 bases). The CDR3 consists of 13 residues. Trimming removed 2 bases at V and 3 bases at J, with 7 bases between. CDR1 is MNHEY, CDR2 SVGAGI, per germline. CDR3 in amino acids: CASSYTGDTEAFF. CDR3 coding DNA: TGTGCCAGCAGTTACACAGGAGACACTGAAGCTTTCTTT.

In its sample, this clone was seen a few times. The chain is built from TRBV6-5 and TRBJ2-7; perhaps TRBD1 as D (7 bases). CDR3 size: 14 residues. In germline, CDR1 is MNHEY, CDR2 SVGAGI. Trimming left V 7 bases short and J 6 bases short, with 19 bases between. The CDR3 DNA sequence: TGTGCCAGCAACCCGTTGCAGCAGGGGGGCGAGCAGTACTTC. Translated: CASNPLQQGGEQYF.